The clone carrying this T cell receptor (beta chain) has a handful of counts. Libraries were prepared by immunoSEQ multiplex PCR; TCRdb keeps only in-frame clonotypes and omits some of them. The sample lists more than 120,000 clones, about 86% occurring once. This sample is part of a study of T cell responses to AZD1222 COVID-19 vaccine. Trimming removed 6 bases at V and 2 bases at J, with 13 bases between. Per the germline V gene, CDR1 is KGHSH and CDR2 is LQKENI. The CDR3 consists of 14 residues. The starting material was peripheral blood, obtained 28 days after the second AZD1222 dose. The V call is TRBV18, the J call TRBJ1-1; a possible D gene is TRBD1 (6 bases). The receptor comes from an adult who received the AZD1222 COVID-19 vaccine. This chain's CDR3 is CASSTGRGNTEAFF. CDR3 nucleotides: TGTGCCAGCTCTACGGGCAGGGGAAACACTGAAGCTTTCTTT.